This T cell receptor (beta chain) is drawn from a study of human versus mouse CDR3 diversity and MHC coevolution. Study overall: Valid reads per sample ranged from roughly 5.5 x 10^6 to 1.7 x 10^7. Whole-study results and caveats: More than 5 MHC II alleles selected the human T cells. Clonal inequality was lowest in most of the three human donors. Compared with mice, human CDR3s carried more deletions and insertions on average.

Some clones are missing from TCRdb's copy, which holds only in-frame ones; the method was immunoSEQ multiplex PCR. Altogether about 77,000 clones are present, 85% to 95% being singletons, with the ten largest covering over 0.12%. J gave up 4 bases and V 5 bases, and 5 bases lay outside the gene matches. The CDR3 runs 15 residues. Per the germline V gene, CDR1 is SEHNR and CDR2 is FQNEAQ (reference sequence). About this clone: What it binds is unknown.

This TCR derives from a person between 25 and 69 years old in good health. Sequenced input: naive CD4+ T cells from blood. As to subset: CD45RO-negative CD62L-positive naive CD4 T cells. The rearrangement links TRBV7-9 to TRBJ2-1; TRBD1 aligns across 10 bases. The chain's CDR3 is CASSPRGQGYNEQFF. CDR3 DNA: TGTGCCAGCAGCCCTAGGGGACAGGGGTACAATGAGCAGTTCTTC.